The clone carrying this T cell receptor beta chain came up many times. Its matching antigen is unknown. Researchers made TCR beta libraries by using iRepertoire HTBI primers and running Arm-PCR on CDR3 regions. Via MiXCR, TCRdb re-called the multiplex PCR reads, giving one row per CDR3 protein. The data show about 470,000 distinct CDR3 sequences, 20% seen once. The data were obtained in a study of regulatory T cells in long-lasting Graves disease. Study outcomes and limitations: With 2,500 to 3,500 shared public clonotypes, persistent patients exceeded new patients, who shared just over 950.

As to time point: persistent/refractory GD, antithyroid drugs over 5 years with positive TRAb. RNA extracted from PBMCs served as the sequencing template. V gave up 3 bases and J gave up 2 bases, with 7 bases separating them. The CDR3 runs to 13 residues. Germline V gene sequence: CDR1 MNHEY, CDR2 SMNVEV (reference sequence). Sequenced material: peripheral blood mononuclear cells (PBMCs), taken when the disease was refractory, from a patient treated with antithyroid drugs. The rearrangement links TRBV27 to TRBJ1-1; D unresolved. This clonotype originated in a female donor with Graves disease. CDR3 loop: CASSFSHNTEAFF. The CDR3 nucleotides read TGTGCCAGCAGTTTCAGTCACAACACTGAAGCTTTCTTT.